Listed below are T cell receptor beta chains from one sample, sequenced in a study of OX40 agonist ivuxolimab in advanced cancers. The table came from immunoSEQ multiplex PCR; TCRdb's copy has only in-frame clones and leaves some out. The sample records tens of thousands of clones, around three quarters being singletons. Sequenced material: CD4+ or CD8+ T cells sorted from blood, taken in a trial of the OX40 agonist ivuxolimab. The source of these receptors is an adult with an advanced solid tumor such as melanoma, head and neck, liver or kidney cancer. Each CDR3 is given with its conserved first and last residue.

len: 16
v_gene: TRBV7-2
CDR3aa: CASSLQGGLNTGELFF

len: 14
v_gene: TRBV25-1
CDR3aa: CASSGIGRNTEAFF

len: 16
v_gene: TRBV9
CDR3aa: CASSAEPGTAGNTIYF

len: 14
v_gene: TRBV16
CDR3aa: CASSQASASYEQYF

len: 16
v_gene: TRBV9
CDR3aa: CASSVEAGGWYNEQFF

len: 16
v_gene: TRBV7-6
CDR3aa: CASSSTAGASTDTQYF

len: 12
v_gene: TRBV9
CDR3aa: CASSVVDHTQYF

len: 15
v_gene: TRBV9
CDR3aa: CASSVNAGTSYEQYF

len: 17
v_gene: TRBV11-2
CDR3aa: CASSLEASGGSEDTQYF

len: 16
v_gene: TRBV4-3
CDR3aa: CASSQDRLRGSGELFF

len: 14
v_gene: TRBV4-1
CDR3aa: CASSLGGNDEKLFF

len: 18
v_gene: TRBV11-2
CDR3aa: CASSSSPEGAAYNSPLHF

len: 16
v_gene: TRBV5-8
CDR3aa: CASSVDRGRVSYEQYF

len: 14
v_gene: TRBV9
CDR3aa: CASSAGGGPDTQYF

len: 15
v_gene: TRBV7-6
CDR3aa: CASSLDPDGGARAFF

len: 14
v_gene: TRBV7-6
CDR3aa: CASSRSLEGEKLFF

len: 13
v_gene: TRBV5-1
CDR3aa: CASSFTASYEQYF

len: 16
v_gene: TRBV7-2
CDR3aa: CASSFVHRVLPDEQYF

len: 15
v_gene: TRBV30
CDR3aa: CAWSPWTGSGEKLFF

len: 14
v_gene: TRBV10-2
CDR3aa: CASRTGTGGGEQYF

len: 15
v_gene: TRBV11-1
CDR3aa: CASSHTTVGSYEQYF

len: 16
v_gene: TRBV2
CDR3aa: CASMGGPMVYYSPLHF

len: 18
v_gene: TRBV6-4
CDR3aa: CASSDSRGRASRNYEQYF

len: 11
v_gene: TRBV5-6
CDR3aa: CASSFGGEQFF

len: 13
v_gene: TRBV6-6
CDR3aa: CASGAERYSPLHF

len: 11
v_gene: TRBV20-1
CDR3aa: CSAEREGSRIF

len: 16
v_gene: TRBV6-5
CDR3aa: CASSSETGGEGDTQYF

len: 11
v_gene: TRBV20-1
CDR3aa: CSARTSTEAFF

len: 12
v_gene: TRBV9
CDR3aa: CASSVGEGEQYF

len: 12
v_gene: TRBV2
CDR3aa: CASSPGVDTQYF

len: 15
v_gene: TRBV4-2
CDR3aa: CASSQAYLSGEEQFF

len: 12
v_gene: TRBV13
CDR3aa: CASSLGGRGYTF

len: 16
v_gene: TRBV5-8
CDR3aa: CASSFRDLVPDQPQHF

len: 12
v_gene: TRBV13
CDR3aa: CASSFQGGVAFF

len: 14
v_gene: TRBV10-3
CDR3aa: CAISEGRGQETQYF

len: 13
v_gene: TRBV18
CDR3aa: CASSPDTSYEQYF

len: 15
v_gene: TRBV4-3
CDR3aa: CASSLRRGTNTEAFF

len: 15
v_gene: TRBV6-5
CDR3aa: CASSLAGADYGELFF

len: 13
v_gene: TRBV5-4
CDR3aa: CASSSTGGGGYTF

len: 15
v_gene: TRBV2
CDR3aa: CASRGISGRDEKLFF

len: 13
v_gene: TRBV5-6
CDR3aa: CASSLGVNYGYTF

len: 13
v_gene: TRBV6-5
CDR3aa: CASSTTGRYGYTF

len: 12
v_gene: TRBV2
CDR3aa: CASSFTGPEAFF

len: 15
v_gene: TRBV27
CDR3aa: CAGGGEKGANYGYTF

len: 12
v_gene: TRBV19
CDR3aa: CASNTGISPLHF

len: 17
v_gene: TRBV14
CDR3aa: CASSQGVGQGRNTEAFF

len: 15
v_gene: TRBV5-4
CDR3aa: CASRHRLGVNNEQFF

len: 15
v_gene: TRBV6-4
CDR3aa: CASSDLTGNNTEAFF

len: 15
v_gene: TRBV25-1
CDR3aa: CASSEPGGENYGYTF

len: 16
v_gene: TRBV23-1
CDR3aa: CASSPRTGPPSYGYTF

len: 14
v_gene: TRBV7-3
CDR3aa: CASSLLGGGDTQYF